This T cell receptor (beta chain) was profiled in a study of T cells after yellow fever vaccination. V was clipped by 5 bases and J by 0 bases, with 20 bases between them. This CDR3 region has 17 residues. CDR1 is SGHVS and CDR2 is FQNEAQ in the germline V gene. This clonotype came up many times. TCRdb reanalysed the 5' RACE reads using MiXCR and keeps one entry per CDR3 protein. The top ten hold around 23% of the sample, which has 250,000 to 400,000 distinct CDR3 sequences, roughly 3.9% seen once. The V and J genes are TRBV7-8 and TRBJ2-7; D possibly corresponds to TRBD1 (6 bases). The starting material was PBMCs, obtained 5 days after the yellow fever booster vaccination. The receptor comes from a man between 18 and 29 years old who received the YFV17D yellow fever vaccine. The CDR3 nucleotides read TGTGCCAGCAGCGTAGGGATAACAGGGCTAAGCTCCTACGAGCAGTACTTC. Translated: CASSVGITGLSSYEQYF.